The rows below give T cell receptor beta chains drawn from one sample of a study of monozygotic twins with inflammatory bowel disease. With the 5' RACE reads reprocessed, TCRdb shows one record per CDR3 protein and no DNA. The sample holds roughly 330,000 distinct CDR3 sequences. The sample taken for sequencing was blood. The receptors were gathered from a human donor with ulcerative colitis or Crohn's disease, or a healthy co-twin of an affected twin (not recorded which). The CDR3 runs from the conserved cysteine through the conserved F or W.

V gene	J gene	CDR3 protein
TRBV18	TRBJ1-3	CASSPTQTGNTIYF
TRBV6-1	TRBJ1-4	CASSDQGRGEKLFF
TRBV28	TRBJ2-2	CASSRLAGAPGELFF
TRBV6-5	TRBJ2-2	CASSYTAGGNGELFF
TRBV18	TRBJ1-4	CASSPPSTGEARVPANEKLFF
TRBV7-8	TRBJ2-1	CASSYRVHEQFF
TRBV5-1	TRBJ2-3	CASSLDRGVLDTQYF
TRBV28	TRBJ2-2	CASSFLPRQATNTGELFF
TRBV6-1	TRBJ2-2	CASSVGQGTNTGELFF
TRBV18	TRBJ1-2	CASSPDRGIYGYTF
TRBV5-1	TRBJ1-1	CASSQSQGGRAFF
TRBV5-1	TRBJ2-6	CASSLAPGAGANVLTF
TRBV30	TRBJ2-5	CAWGRVGVGGQYF
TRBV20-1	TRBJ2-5	CSGGATGETQYF
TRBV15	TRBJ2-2	CASWGAGTGELFF
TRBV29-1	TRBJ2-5	CSVVQDTGSAQYF
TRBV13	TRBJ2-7	CASSPTSGRSYEQYF
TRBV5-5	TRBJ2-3	CASSSPPGSGRITDTQYF
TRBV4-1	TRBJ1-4	CASSQESRVEKLFF
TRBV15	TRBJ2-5	CATSGPFSTQYF
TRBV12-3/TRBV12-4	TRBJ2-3	CASSLDRSNGGTDTQYF
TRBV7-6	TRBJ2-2	CASSPRGGTATNTGELFF
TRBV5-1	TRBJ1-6	CASSLEQYNSPLHF
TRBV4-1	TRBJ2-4	CASSQDLAKNIQYF
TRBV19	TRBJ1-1	CASSERGRLSSTEAFF
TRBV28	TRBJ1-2	CASSETGTPYGYTF
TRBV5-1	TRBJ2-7	CASSFTPSTIGYEQYF
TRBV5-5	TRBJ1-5	CASSLMDSPNQPQHF
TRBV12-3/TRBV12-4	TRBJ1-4	CASRPGQAPNEKLFF
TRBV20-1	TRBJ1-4	CRASEPNEKLFF
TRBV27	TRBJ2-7	CASRRSGEQYF
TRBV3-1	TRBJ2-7	CASSQGKLAGGLYEQYF
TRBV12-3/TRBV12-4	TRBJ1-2	CASSPGKIYGYTF
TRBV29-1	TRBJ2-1	CSVATSGAYNEQFF
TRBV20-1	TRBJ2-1	CSAVPSWGNNEQFF
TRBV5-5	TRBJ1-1	CASSLGDLGRRAEAFF
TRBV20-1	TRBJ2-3	CSAREPSGARTDTQYF
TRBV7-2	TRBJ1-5	CASSLDGVGGQPQHF
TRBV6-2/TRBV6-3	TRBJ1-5	CASSYSRGAGNQPQHF
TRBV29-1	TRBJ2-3	CSVAARNTDTQYF
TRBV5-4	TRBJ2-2	CASSLDLMGTELFF
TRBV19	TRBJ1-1	CASTYRQGMNTEAFF
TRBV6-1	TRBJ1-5	CASSSAPGQGNQPQHF
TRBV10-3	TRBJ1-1	CAISGGFGEAFF
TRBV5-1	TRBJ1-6	CASSLQTQGSSSPLHF
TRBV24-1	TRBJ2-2	CATKAGEDTGELFF
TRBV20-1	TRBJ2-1	CSVPGLALSSYNEQFF
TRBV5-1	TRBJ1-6	CASRGTSSPLHF
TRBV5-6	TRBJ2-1	CASSFSGLNRDEQFF
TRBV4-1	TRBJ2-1	CASSQAFYPSTSDSYNEQFF